Presented here are 5 T cell receptor beta chains from one specimen sequenced in a study of cytomegalovirus exposure and HLA in healthy donors. With 60 Vbeta and 13 Jbeta primers, the PCR was carried out. Clones were read by immunoSEQ multiplex PCR, and TCRdb kept only the in-frame ones, dropping some. The sample lists approximately 180,000 clones, roughly 80% occurring once. Sequenced material: PBMCs. The receptors come from a man between 25 and 39 years old in good health and CMV-seropositive.

V gene TRBV5-1 combines with J gene TRBJ2-3; 7 bases are shared with TRBD2. V gave up 7 bases and J gave up 0 bases; unmatched junction bases: 8. Germline assignment: CDR1 SGHRS and CDR2 YFSETQ. This CDR3 comprises 15 residues. The CDR3 loop reads CASGEGRYSTDTQYF. CDR3 bases: TGCGCCAGCGGGGAGGGACGGTATAGCACAGATACGCAGTATTTT.

The gene calls are TRBV5-1 and TRBJ2-5; TRBD1 aligns across 8 bases. Trimming removed 4 bases from V and 2 bases from J; junction bases left unmatched: 10. Germline lookup yields CDR1 SGHRS and CDR2 YFSETQ. This CDR3 has 16 residues. For the CDR3, the DNA is TGCGCCAGCAGCATTGACAGGGGCCCTACACAAGAGACCCAGTACTTC. It codes for CASSIDRGPTQETQYF.

This clone was observed a handful of times. V usage is TRBV6-1 and J usage is TRBJ1-5, with 10 bases aligning to TRBD1. The germline V gene encodes CDR1 MNHNS and CDR2 SASEGT. This CDR3 region has 15 residues. V was clipped by 3 bases and J by 6 bases; unmatched bases: 5. CDR3 DNA sequence: TGTGCCAGCAGTGACGGCGGGACAGGGGCTCAGCCCCAGCATTTT. This gives the protein CASSDGGTGAQPQHF.

This clone was counted once. The rearrangement links TRBV5-1 to TRBJ2-6; TRBD1 matches at 7 bases. Trimming at V came to 1 base and at J to 4 bases, leaving 8 bases not matched to a gene. The CDR3 length is 17 residues. Germline CDR1 reads SGHRS; CDR2 reads YFSETQ. Written as DNA, the CDR3 is TGCGCCAGCAGCTTGCGGCAACAGGGGTCCGGGGCCAACGTCCTGACTTTC. This encodes CASSLRQQGSGANVLTF.

The chain links TRBV7-2 to TRBJ1-2; D perhaps matches TRBD1 (6 bases). The CDR3 is made up of 14 amino acids. Germline V CDR1 and CDR2: SGHTA, FQGNSA. Trimming stripped 1 base from V and 5 bases from J, with 11 bases between. The CDR3 nucleotides read TGTGCCAGCAGCTTAGGGAGACAGGCATATGGCTACACCTTC. It translates to CASSLGRQAYGYTF.